This T cell receptor beta chain was sequenced during a study of T cells expressing NK-cell markers. About the study: Underlying the TCR beta repertoires were sorted CD3+CD56+NKG2C+, CD3+CD56+NKG2C- and CD3+CD56-NKG2C+ T cells.

CDR3 length equals 16 residues. Looked up from germline, CDR1 is MNHNS and CDR2 is SASEGT. The study, taken as a whole, reports: Topping the CD3+CD56-NKG2C+ fraction as well were these clonotypes, in a few donors. Six or seven donors showed dominant NKG2C+ clonotypes comprising about 1.0-8% of their CD8+ T cells.

TCR beta libraries carry UMIs added by 5'RACE template switching. Using the 5' RACE reads, TCRdb records one entry per CDR3 protein without DNA. The sample has approximately 420,000 distinct CDR3 sequences. About this clonotype itself: As yet, its antigen is unknown.

The genes are TRBV6-1 and TRBJ2-2; TCRdb's assignment of TRBD2 cannot be checked, as there is no DNA. This TCR was sampled from a woman aged 50 to 60 in good health. Sequenced sample: blood T cells: a sorted CD56 or NKG2C T cell subset, CD4+ or CD8+ T cells, or bulk PBMC T cells (not recorded which). The CDR3 here is CASSSLAGLGTGELFF.